These 22 T cell receptor beta chains share one sample of origin, sequenced in a study of T cells after yellow fever vaccination. TCRdb recomputed calls from the 5' RACE reads with MiXCR, one row per CDR3 protein. The top ten clones hold roughly 24% of a sample with around 310,000 distinct CDR3 sequences, about 4% of them seen once. This material consisted of PBMCs, taken 5 days after the yellow fever booster vaccination. Receptors were obtained from a man aged 18 to 35 who received the YFV17D yellow fever vaccine.

CDR3 protein: CASSPSTGVGDTQYF. CDR3 DNA sequence: TGTGCCAGCTCACCCTCAACGGGCGTGGGAGATACGCAGTATTTT. This sequence joins TRBV18 and TRBJ2-3; no definite D call. The CDR3 is 15 residues long. Trimming removed 3 bases at V and 5 bases at J, with 15 bases between. Germline loops: CDR1 KGHSH, CDR2 LQKENI.

The genes are TRBV5-1 and TRBJ1-5; D might be TRBD1 (5 bases). In germline, CDR1 is SGHRS, CDR2 YFSETQ. Trimming took off 7 bases at V and 2 bases at J, with 13 bases between the two ends. The CDR3 consists of 14 residues. The CDR3 loop is CASPVVGRNQPQHF. CDR3 bases: TGCGCCAGCCCCGTCGTGGGACGCAATCAGCCCCAGCATTTT.

The rearrangement joins TRBV11-2 to TRBJ2-5; D remains ambiguous. CDR3 length: 14 residues. Germline V gene sequence: CDR1 SGHAT, CDR2 FQNNGV. The V gene lost 8 bases and the J gene lost 7 bases, with 20 bases spanning the gap. The CDR3 here is CASSPESQGGTQYF. The CDR3 nucleotides read TGTGCCAGCTCTCCGGAGTCCCAAGGCGGGACCCAGTACTTC. Drawing the rest from reference TRBV11-2 and TRBJ2-5, the complete variable domain is EAGVAQSPRYKIIEKRQSVAFWCNPISGHATLYWYQQILGQGPKLLIQFQNNGVVDDSQLPKDRFSAERLKGVDSTLKIQPAKLEDSAVYLCASSPESQGGTQYFGPGTRLLVL.

This clonotype showed up just a few times. V is TRBV3-1 and J is TRBJ2-5; TRBD2 is a possible D gene (5 bases). Trimming shortened V by 0 bases and J by 3 bases, and 11 bases separated the two germline ends. The CDR3 covers 15 residues. Per the germline V gene, CDR1 is LGHDT and CDR2 is YNNKEL (reference sequence). CDR3 DNA sequence: TGTGCCAGCAGCCAAGATTGGAGTAGCGAAGAGACCCAGTACTTC. Translation gives CASSQDWSSEETQYF.

This clonotype appeared a few times. The chain has TRBV7-3 and TRBJ2-3; TRBD2 matches at 12 bases. Germline V gives CDR1 SGHTA, CDR2 FQGTGA. The V and J ends lost 5 bases and 4 bases, in that order; junction bases with no gene match: 7. This CDR3 spans 16 amino acids. The CDR3 spells CASSTTGTSGSDTQYF. DNA of the CDR3: TGTGCCAGCAGCACGACCGGGACTAGCGGGTCAGATACGCAGTATTTT. Based on the CDR3 plus reference TRBV7-3 and TRBJ2-3, the full variable domain is GAGVSQTPSNKVTEKGKYVELRCDPISGHTALYWYRQSLGQGPEFLIYFQGTGAADDSGLPNDRFFAVRPEGSVSTLKIQRTERGDSAVYLCASSTTGTSGSDTQYFGPGTRLTVL.

The chain uses TRBV12-3 or TRBV12-4 and TRBJ1-5, with 10 bases identical to TRBD1. V dropped 6 bases and J dropped 9; count of bases not matched to a gene: 2. The CDR3 has 12 residues. CDR3 DNA: TGTGCCAGCAGCCGGGACAGGGGGCCCCAGCATTTT. Encoded protein: CASSRDRGPQHF.

This clonotype has a count of ten or more. The chain recombines TRBV3-1 with TRBJ1-1; D is uncertain. This CDR3 has 13 amino acids. Germline V gene lookup returns CDR1 LGHDT and CDR2 YNNKEL (reference sequence). Trimming removed 0 bases at V and 5 bases at J, with 7 bases between. The CDR3 DNA is TGTGCCAGCAGCCAAGACCTAATGACTGAAGCTTTCTTT. Translated: CASSQDLMTEAFF.

V gene TRBV5-1 combines with J gene TRBJ2-2; D might be TRBD1 (5 bases). V lost 3 bases and J 3 bases, leaving 12 bases between the germline ends. This CDR3 region has 15 residues. In germline, CDR1 is SGHRS, CDR2 YFSETQ. In nucleotides, the CDR3 is TGCGCCAGCAGCTACTGGACACCCGACACCGGGGAGCTGTTTTTT. It translates to CASSYWTPDTGELFF.

This clonotype was seen a handful of times. The V gene is TRBV6-5, the J gene TRBJ2-2; no firm D call. V dropped 4 bases and J dropped 14 bases, with 5 bases sitting between them. Germline CDR1 is MNHEY and CDR2 is SVGAGI. This CDR3 spans 9 amino acids. The DNA of the CDR3 is TGTGCCAGCAGTTGGGGTCTGTTTTTT. It specifies CASSWGLFF.

The rearrangement links TRBV12-3 or TRBV12-4 to TRBJ2-1, with a weak D call TRBD1 (6 bases). This CDR3 has 16 residues. V was clipped by 3 bases and J by 9 bases, with 21 bases between them. CDR3 in DNA: TGTGCCAGCAGTTTTTGGACAGACAAAACTTTGGGTGAGCAGTTCTTC. Amino acid sequence: CASSFWTDKTLGEQFF.

The rearrangement joins TRBV6-2 or TRBV6-3 to TRBJ1-5; D gene ambiguous. Looked up from germline, CDR1 is MNHEY and CDR2 is SVGEGT. V dropped 8 bases and J dropped 2 bases, with 16 bases sitting between them. The CDR3 runs 15 residues. The CDR3, as DNA: TGTGCCAGCGCACCCGTGAAGATAGGCAATCAGCCCCAGCATTTT. It is translated as CASAPVKIGNQPQHF.

This clonotype has only a few counts. This chain connects TRBV5-1 to TRBJ1-1; no reliable D call. This CDR3 has 14 residues. CDR1 SGHRS and CDR2 YFSETQ come from the germline V gene. V was shortened by 1 base and J by 4 bases, with 11 bases between the two germline ends. For the CDR3, the DNA is TGCGCCAGCAGCTTGAGTCCCCGTAGCACTGAAGCTTTCTTT. Translation: CASSLSPRSTEAFF.

This clonotype was seen a few times. The chain is built from TRBV6-6 and TRBJ2-3, with D tentatively TRBD2 (6 bases). The V gene's germline CDR1 is MNHNY and CDR2 SVGAGI (reference sequence). V lost 8 bases and J 7 bases, leaving 19 bases between the germline ends. CDR3 length: 14 amino acids. CDR3 sequence reads: CASLLGRGAHTQYF. The CDR3 nucleotides are TGTGCCAGCCTCCTAGGGCGGGGTGCCCATACGCAGTATTTT.

This chain uses TRBV20-1 with TRBJ1-2, with no clear D. Deletions cut 3 bases from V and 4 bases from J, with 15 bases between. Germline loops: CDR1 DFQATT, CDR2 SNEGSKA (reference sequence). The CDR3 runs to 14 residues. The DNA of the CDR3 is TGCAGTGCTAGTGGCAGCGACTTCAGCTATGGCTACACCTTC. As protein: CSASGSDFSYGYTF.

The sample holds a few counts of this clonotype. The genes are TRBV4-3 and TRBJ1-6; 11 bases align to TRBD1. CDR1 is LGHNA, CDR2 YSLEER, per germline. This CDR3 comprises 17 residues. Trimming took 4 bases from V and 8 from J; bases not matched to a gene: 10. CDR3 loop: CASSPRWTGGSYSPLHF. CDR3 DNA: TGCGCCAGCAGCCCCCGTTGGACAGGGGGCTCATATTCACCCCTCCACTTT.

In this sample, this clonotype turned up a few times. This chain uses TRBV10-3 with TRBJ1-1, with TRBD1 identical over 8 bases. The length of the CDR3 is 16 residues. V gave up 2 bases and J gave up 5 bases; unmatched junction bases: 10. Germline CDR1 reads ENHRY; CDR2 reads SYGVKD. CDR3 sequence (DNA): TGTGCCATCAGTGAGAATGGGAACAGGGGGGGGACTGAAGCTTTCTTT. Its protein is CAISENGNRGGTEAFF.

This clonotype was observed a few times. The rearrangement links TRBV4-1 to TRBJ1-2, with D possibly being TRBD1 (6 bases). Trimming took off 3 bases at V and 2 bases at J, with 13 bases between the two ends. The germline V gene has CDR1 MGHRA and CDR2 YSYEKL. CDR3 length equals 15 residues. CDR3 sequence (DNA): TGCGCCAGCAGCCAGCCACGGGGGCGGAACTATGGCTACACCTTC. This gives the protein CASSQPRGRNYGYTF.

This clonotype has more than one count but fewer than ten. This chain connects TRBV12-3 or TRBV12-4 to TRBJ2-3; D call uncertain. The CDR3 totals 14 residues. V lost 6 bases and J 0 bases, leaving 10 bases between the germline ends. The CDR3: CASSRTESTDTQYF. The CDR3 DNA is TGTGCCAGCAGCCGAACCGAGAGCACAGATACGCAGTATTTT.

At least ten counts were recorded for this clonotype. V usage is TRBV27 and J usage is TRBJ1-1, with TRBD1 as a possible D gene (5 bases). The germline V gene has CDR1 MNHEY and CDR2 SMNVEV (reference sequence). V was pared by 5 bases and J by 10 bases, with 8 bases between. The CDR3 spans 10 residues. The CDR3 nucleotides are TGTGCCAGCAGTAGCAGGGTAGCTTTCTTT. The encoded protein is CASSSRVAFF.

The sample holds a few counts of this clonotype. The chain recombines TRBV5-1 with TRBJ2-2, with D uncertain. Germline V lookup: CDR1 SGHRS, CDR2 YFSETQ. V lost 5 bases, J lost 3 bases, and 11 bases lay in between. This CDR3 is built from 14 residues. This CDR3 reads CASSPVVDTGELFF. The CDR3 DNA reads as TGCGCCAGCAGTCCGGTAGTCGACACCGGGGAGCTGTTTTTT.

The chain links TRBV9 to TRBJ2-5; TRBD2 agrees at 7 bases. The germline V gene has CDR1 SGDLS and CDR2 YYNGEE. This CDR3 has 15 residues. V lost 1 base and J lost 5; bases outside the gene matches: 8. CDR3 in amino acids: CASSVMTSIRETQYF. CDR3 coding DNA: TGTGCCAGCAGCGTAATGACTAGCATAAGGGAGACCCAGTACTTC.

A note on this clonotype: Sequence at one end of the junction differs from germline and may be a read error. V and J are TRBV7-6 and TRBJ1-2; D ambiguous. Germline CDR1 and CDR2: SGHVS and FNYEAQ. The CDR3 is 13 residues long. CDR3 protein: CASSYLAADGDTF. CDR3 DNA: TGTGCCAGCAGTTATCTAGCTGCGGATGGCGACACCTTC.